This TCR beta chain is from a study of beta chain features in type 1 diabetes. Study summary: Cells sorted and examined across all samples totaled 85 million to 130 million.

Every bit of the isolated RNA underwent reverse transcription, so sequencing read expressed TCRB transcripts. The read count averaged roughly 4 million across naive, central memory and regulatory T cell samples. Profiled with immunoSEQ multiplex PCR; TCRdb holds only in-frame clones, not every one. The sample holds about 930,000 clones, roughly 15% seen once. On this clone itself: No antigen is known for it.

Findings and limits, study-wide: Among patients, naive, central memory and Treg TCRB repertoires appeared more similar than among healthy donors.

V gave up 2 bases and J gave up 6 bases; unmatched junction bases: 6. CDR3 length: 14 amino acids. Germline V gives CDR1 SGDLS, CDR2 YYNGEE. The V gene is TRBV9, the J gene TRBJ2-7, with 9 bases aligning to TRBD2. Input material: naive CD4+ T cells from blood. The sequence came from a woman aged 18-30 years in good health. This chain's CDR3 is CASSVRAGGGEQYF. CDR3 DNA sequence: TGTGCCAGCAGCGTTCGGGCGGGAGGGGGCGAGCAGTACTTC.